One sample yielded the 21 T cell receptor beta chains listed below, sequenced in a study of cytomegalovirus exposure and HLA in healthy donors. PCR involved 60 Vbeta and 13 Jbeta primers. TCRdb's copy holds only in-frame clones and misses some; the assay was immunoSEQ multiplex PCR. Of around 100,000 clones detected, 60% to 80% appear once; the ten largest clones hold about 5.3%. Sequencing input: PBMCs. The receptors shown here come from a man aged 55-75 years in good health and CMV-seropositive.

This chain uses TRBV29-1 with TRBJ2-7; D remains unclear. Germline lookup yields CDR1 SQVTM and CDR2 ANQGSEA. V lost 4 bases to trimming and J lost 0 bases, with 7 bases between them. The CDR3 consists of 12 residues. The CDR3 bases are TGCAGCGTTGGCAGTTTCTCCTACGAGCAGTACTTC. It translates to CSVGSFSYEQYF.

The chain employs TRBV30 and TRBJ1-4; tentatively, D is TRBD1 (5 bases). V was pared by 1 base and J by 6 bases, with 18 bases between. CDR1 GTSNPN and CDR2 SVGIG come from the germline V gene (reference sequence). The CDR3 extends over 16 amino acids. CDR3 coding DNA: TGTGCCTGGAGTGGTGTGGGGAGGGGCCGGTATGAAAAACTGTTTTTT. Protein sequence: CAWSGVGRGRYEKLFF.

The chain links TRBV28 to TRBJ2-7; 9 bases map to TRBD1. Germline loops: CDR1 MDHEN, CDR2 SYDVKM. The CDR3 sequence is 13 residues long. With V trimmed by 5 bases and J by 7 bases, 6 bases remained unmatched. In DNA form, the CDR3 reads TGTGCCAGCAGTGGGACAGGGTCTGGGGAGCAGTACTTC. This encodes CASSGTGSGEQYF.

CDR3 in DNA: TGTGCCAGCAGCCAGCCCCTAGAGGGCCCCTCCTACAATGAGCAGTTCTTC. Amino acid sequence: CASSQPLEGPSYNEQFF. This sequence joins TRBV14 and TRBJ2-1; possible D gene TRBD2, 5 bases. Trimming took off 3 bases at V and 0 bases at J, with 15 bases between the two ends. This CDR3 has 17 amino acids. CDR1 is SGHDN, CDR2 FVKESK, per germline.

This rearrangement joins TRBV6-1 to TRBJ1-1; TRBD1 aligns across 8 bases. J lost 2 bases, V lost 6 bases, and 8 bases had no gene match. The CDR3 loop spans 15 amino acids. Germline-derived CDR1 and CDR2 are MNHNS and SASEGT. The CDR3 spells CASRNQGATNTEAFF. CDR3 coding DNA: TGTGCCAGCAGGAATCAGGGGGCGACAAACACTGAAGCTTTCTTT.

A note on this clone: One end of the junction does not line up with germline, which may come from a read error. V gene TRBV2 combines with J gene TRBJ2-7; D is possibly TRBD1 or TRBD2 (5 bases each). Germline CDR1 and CDR2: SNHLY and FYNNEI. The CDR3 is made up of 12 amino acids. The CDR3 sequence: CARRVGSYEQYF. CDR3 bases: TGTGCCCGCAGGGTAGGGAGTTACGAGCAGTACTTC.

The V and J genes are TRBV7-2 and TRBJ1-5; 7 nucleotides line up with TRBD1. Per germline, CDR1 SGHTA and CDR2 FQGNSA. After removal of 5 bases from V and 0 bases from J, the junction contained 10 bases not matched to a gene. The CDR3 has 17 residues. The CDR3 region is CASSLKPTGISNQPQHF. DNA for the CDR3: TGTGCCAGCAGCCTCAAACCGACAGGGATTAGCAATCAGCCCCAGCATTTT.

This chain uses TRBV9 with TRBJ2-3, with a weak D call TRBD1 (6 bases). CDR1 SGDLS and CDR2 YYNGEE come from the germline V gene. V lost 3 bases and J lost 0, with 17 bases in between. The CDR3 extends over 17 amino acids. The CDR3 DNA sequence: TGTGCCAGCAGCGCTTACTCGGCAGGGGCTAGCACAGATACGCAGTATTTT. Its protein product is CASSAYSAGASTDTQYF.

CDR3 nucleotides: TGTGCCAGCTCACCCATCATGCGGGAGGAGACCCAGTACTTC. Amino acids: CASSPIMREETQYF. The chain joins TRBV18 to TRBJ2-5; 7 positions match TRBD2. Germline CDR1 reads KGHSH; CDR2 reads LQKENI. CDR3 length: 14 residues. The V gene end was trimmed by 3 bases and the J gene end by 5 bases; junction bases not matched to a gene: 6.

The chain has TRBV7-2 and TRBJ1-2; D is perhaps TRBD1 (5 bases). The CDR3 is made up of 14 amino acids. V was pared by 5 bases and J by 0 bases, with 10 bases between. Germline V gives CDR1 SGHTA, CDR2 FQGNSA. The CDR3 reads CASSPGVTNYGYTF. The DNA for the CDR3 is TGTGCCAGCAGCCCGGGGGTAACTAACTATGGCTACACCTTC.

This sequence joins TRBV18 and TRBJ2-7, with 9 positions matching TRBD1. CDR3 size: 15 residues. Germline loops: CDR1 KGHSH, CDR2 LQKENI. Losses at the gene ends were 1 base for V and 4 bases for J; bases not matched to a gene: 5. CDR3 sequence reads: CASSPHRQGEYEQYF. The CDR3, as DNA: TGTGCCAGCTCACCACATCGACAGGGGGAATACGAGCAGTACTTC.

On this clone itself: The junction does not match germline at one end; this may be a read error. The chain couples TRBV11-2 to TRBJ2-2; 12 positions agree with TRBD2. The length of the CDR3 is 18 residues. From germline, CDR1 is SGHAT and CDR2 FQNNGV. The CDR3 sequence: CASSLGTSGYRNTGELFF. Here the CDR3 DNA reads TGTGCCAGCAGTTTAGGGACTAGCGGGTACAGGAACACCGGGGAGCTGTTTTTT.

The chain links TRBV6-6 to TRBJ2-7; D might be TRBD1 (6 bases). CDR3 length: 11 residues. Deletions cut 9 bases from V and 4 bases from J, with 10 bases between. Germline values: CDR1 MNHNY, CDR2 SVGAGI (reference sequence). CDR3 region: CASQGTYEQYF. The CDR3 DNA reads as TGTGCCAGTCAGGGGACGTACGAGCAGTACTTC.

The gene calls are TRBV27 and TRBJ2-7, with D maybe TRBD1 (6 bases). CDR1 is MNHEY, CDR2 SMNVEV, per germline (reference sequence). The CDR3 extends over 15 amino acids. V shed 6 bases and J shed 2 bases, with 17 bases lying between them. The CDR3 reads CASRADRIGPYEQYF. Written as DNA, the CDR3 is TGTGCCAGCAGGGCAGACAGGATTGGGCCCTACGAGCAGTACTTC.

This clone came up a few times. J is TRBJ2-2 and V is TRBV6-5; no reliable D call. The CDR3 covers 12 residues. The V gene's germline CDR1 is MNHEY and CDR2 SVGAGI. Deletions cut 6 bases from V and 2 bases from J, with 4 bases between. The CDR3 reads CASRSNTGELFF. The CDR3 bases are TGTGCCAGCAGGTCAAACACCGGGGAGCTGTTTTTT.

The J gene is TRBJ1-3, the V gene TRBV6-5; no definite D call. The length of the CDR3 is 12 residues. Germline loops: CDR1 MNHEY, CDR2 SVGAGI. Trimming removed 6 bases from V and 3 bases from J, with 6 bases in between. CDR3 residues: CASRGSGNTIYF. DNA for the CDR3: TGTGCCAGCAGGGGGAGTGGAAACACCATATATTTT.

This clone was observed a few times. V usage is TRBV7-2 and J usage is TRBJ1-1; TRBD1 matches 11 bases. The CDR3 loop spans 16 amino acids. The germline V gene encodes CDR1 SGHTA and CDR2 FQGNSA. The V segment lost 5 bases and the J segment 5 bases; nucleotides outside the gene matches: 10. This chain's CDR3 is CASSPGTGGLRTEAFF. The CDR3 DNA reads TGTGCCAGCAGCCCAGGGACAGGGGGTCTGCGGACTGAAGCTTTCTTT.

The chain recombines TRBV15 with TRBJ1-1; 10 bases map to TRBD1. With V trimmed by 5 bases and J by 11 bases, 11 bases remained unmatched. This CDR3 has 14 amino acids. CDR1 is LNHNV, CDR2 YYDKDF, per germline (reference sequence). The CDR3 DNA sequence: TGTGCCACCAGCTCCCCCGACAGGGGGCATTCGGCTTTCTTT. This gives the protein CATSSPDRGHSAFF.

The V call is TRBV27, the J call TRBJ2-7; tentatively, D is TRBD1 (6 bases). V lost 5 bases and J 0 bases, leaving 11 bases between the germline ends. This CDR3 spans 14 amino acids. Germline V CDR1 and CDR2: MNHEY, SMNVEV (reference sequence). The CDR3 DNA is TGTGCCAGCAGTCCAAAAGGGGGCTCCTACGAGCAGTACTTC. Its translation: CASSPKGGSYEQYF.

This clone was seen more than once but under ten times. This chain joins TRBV2 and TRBJ2-5, with D unresolved. The V end lost 7 bases, the J end lost 4 bases, and 13 bases lay between the germline ends. The CDR3 is 13 residues long. Germline V gives CDR1 SNHLY, CDR2 FYNNEI. The CDR3 loop reads CASTPARGETQYF. CDR3 DNA: TGTGCCAGCACGCCCGCAAGAGGAGAGACCCAGTACTTC.

The chain is built from TRBV6-1 and TRBJ1-1; D gene unclear. Germline assignment: CDR1 MNHNS and CDR2 SASEGT. Between the trimmed V and J ends, which lost 7 bases and 6 bases, there was a span of 18 bases. The CDR3 totals 14 residues. The CDR3 DNA reads as TGTGCCAGCACTGACTGGGAGGGCCGAGCTGAAGCTTTCTTT. Translated: CASTDWEGRAEAFF.